Shown below are 17 T cell receptor beta chains from a single sample sequenced in a study of T cell responses to AZD1222 COVID-19 vaccine. The method was immunoSEQ multiplex PCR; TCRdb's version includes in-frame clones alone and lacks a portion of them. This sample yields around 100,000 clones, of which more than 75% are seen a single time; 4% to 4.5% belongs to the top ten. The sequencing here drew on peripheral blood, taken on day 0 of MenACWY control vaccination. Source of these receptors: an adult in good health.

This chain connects TRBV10-2 to TRBJ1-4, with D uncertain. The CDR3 is 14 residues long. Trimming removed 2 bases at V and 4 bases at J, with 8 bases between. The germline V gene encodes CDR1 WSHSY and CDR2 SAAADI. The chain's CDR3 is CASSERQDNEKLFF. The CDR3 DNA follows: TGCGCCAGCAGTGAGCGGCAGGATAATGAAAAACTGTTTTTT.

This sequence joins TRBV5-1 and TRBJ1-2; TRBD1 might be the D (5 bases). CDR1 and CDR2 from the germline V gene are SGHRS and YFSETQ. The CDR3 runs 13 residues. Trimming stripped 3 bases from V and 5 bases from J, with 11 bases between. This CDR3 reads CASSSPGRYGYTF. DNA for the CDR3: TGCGCCAGCAGCTCGCCGGGGCGATATGGCTACACCTTC.

This clone was seen once. V is TRBV18 and J is TRBJ1-2, with D maybe TRBD1 (5 bases). CDR1 is KGHSH and CDR2 is LQKENI in the germline V gene. V lost 3 bases, J lost 2 bases, and 13 bases lay in between. CDR3 length equals 15 residues. CDR3 in DNA: TGTGCCAGCTCACCGGGGGACTCTAGGAACTATGGCTACACCTTC. It codes for CASSPGDSRNYGYTF.

The chain employs TRBV27 and TRBJ2-7, with a possible D match to TRBD1 (5 bases). Trimming left V 2 bases short and J 12 bases short, with 14 bases between. This CDR3 contains 12 residues. Germline V gene data show CDR1 as MNHEY and CDR2 as SMNVEV (reference sequence). CDR3: CASSLVAGPRYF. CDR3 in DNA: TGTGCCAGCAGTTTAGTGGCAGGGCCTCGGTACTTC.

This sequence joins TRBV5-4 and TRBJ1-2; D call uncertain. The CDR3 consists of 15 residues. Looked up from germline, CDR1 is SGHNT and CDR2 is YYREEE (reference sequence). The V and J ends lost 0 bases and 1 base respectively, with 10 bases between them. The CDR3 bases are TGTGCCAGCAGCTTGGGCCGCACAGATAACTATGGCTACACCTTC. It translates to CASSLGRTDNYGYTF.

This chain links TRBV19 with TRBJ2-6; D gene uncertain. CDR1 is LNHDA and CDR2 is SQIVND in the germline V gene (reference sequence). Trimming cost V 4 bases and J 0 bases, with 7 bases left between them. The CDR3 runs to 15 residues. The CDR3 DNA reads TGTGCCAGTAGTAGCAGTCTCTCTGGGGCCAACGTCCTGACTTTC. Translation: CASSSSLSGANVLTF.

This clone was seen more than once but under ten times. The rearrangement joins TRBV6-2 or TRBV6-3 to TRBJ1-5; the D is unclear. Germline V gene lookup returns CDR1 MNHEY and CDR2 SVGEGT. The germline V and J ends were trimmed by 7 bases and 6 bases, with 16 bases remaining between them. There are 14 residues in the CDR3. CDR3 sequence: CASTPTGMGQPQHF. The CDR3 bases are TGTGCCAGCACCCCGACCGGCATGGGTCAGCCCCAGCATTTT.

The chain uses TRBV19 and TRBJ2-6; D is ambiguous. Germline lookup yields CDR1 LNHDA and CDR2 SQIVND (reference sequence). V lost 9 bases, J lost 0 bases, and 12 bases lay in between. The CDR3 covers 15 residues. Here the CDR3 DNA reads TGTGCCAGCGGCCCCTGGAGCTCTGGGGCCAACGTCCTGACTTTC. It is translated as CASGPWSSGANVLTF.

The chain is built from TRBV21-1 and TRBJ2-7; TRBD1, the table's D call, was not compared with the DNA. TRBV21-1 is classified as a pseudogene. The CDR3 length is 17 residues. As DNA, the CDR3 is TGTGCCAGCAGCAAATTGGTCGACAGAACAAGGGTGTACGAGCAGTACTTC. Encoded protein: CASSKLVDRTRVYEQYF.

This rearrangement joins TRBV28 to TRBJ1-3, with D possibly being TRBD1 (5 bases). The CDR3 is 16 amino acids. The ends were cut back, 1 base at V and 0 bases at J, with 10 bases in the middle. Germline V gene sequence: CDR1 MDHEN, CDR2 SYDVKM. In nucleotides, the CDR3 is TGTGCCAGCAGTTTATCCGGGGGACTCTCTGGAAACACCATATATTTT. This encodes CASSLSGGLSGNTIYF.

This clone has only one observation. The rearrangement joins TRBV18 to TRBJ2-7; TRBD2 agrees at 14 bases. The junction had 7 bases not matched to a gene; V was cut back by 5 bases and J by 4 bases. CDR3 length equals 16 residues. The germline CDR1 and CDR2 sequences are KGHSH and LQKENI. The CDR3: CASSSPTSGREYEQYF. CDR3 nucleotides: TGTGCCAGCTCATCCCCGACTAGCGGGAGGGAGTACGAGCAGTACTTC. The whole variable domain, filled in from reference TRBV18 and TRBJ2-7, reads NAGVMQNPRHLVRRRGQEARLRCSPMKGHSHVYWYRQLPEEGLKFMVYLQKENIIDESGMPKERFSAEFPKEGPSILRIQQVVRGDSAAYFCASSSPTSGREYEQYFGPGTRLTVT.

The chain links TRBV2 to TRBJ1-4, with a tentative D call TRBD1 (5 bases). The germline CDR1 and CDR2 sequences are SNHLY and FYNNEI. This CDR3 is 13 amino acids long. Trimming shortened V by 6 bases and J by 4 bases, and 9 bases separated the two germline ends. CDR3 amino acids: CASRTDSNEKLFF. CDR3 nucleotide sequence: TGTGCCAGCAGAACTGACAGTAATGAAAAACTGTTTTTT.

V usage is TRBV28 and J usage is TRBJ1-4, with 10 bases fitting TRBD1. This CDR3 is built from 15 residues. Germline V gene sequence: CDR1 MDHEN, CDR2 SYDVKM. Trimming at V came to 5 bases and at J to 8 bases, leaving 8 bases not matched to a gene. CDR3 sequence reads: CASSPPTGGGEKLFF. In DNA, the CDR3 is TGTGCCAGCAGTCCGCCGACAGGGGGCGGCGAAAAACTGTTTTTT.

This clone occurred once. The V call is TRBV12-3 or TRBV12-4, the J call TRBJ1-6; weak D call: TRBD1 (5 bases). The CDR3 totals 13 residues. V was pared by 6 bases and J by 10 bases, with 13 bases between. This CDR3 is CASSYDRTSPLHF. CDR3 nucleotides: TGTGCCAGCAGCTATGACAGAACCTCACCCCTCCACTTT.

V and J are TRBV6-2 or TRBV6-3 and TRBJ2-7, with D perhaps assigned TRBD1 or TRBD2 (6 bases each). V lost 2 bases, J lost 6 bases, and 20 bases lay in between. The CDR3 consists of 16 residues. Germline assignment: CDR1 MNHEY and CDR2 SVGEGT. The DNA for the CDR3 is TGTGCCAGCAGTTACGACCCCCACAGGGAGGTCGCCGAGCAGTACTTC. Protein product: CASSYDPHREVAEQYF.

This chain uses TRBV7-9 with TRBJ2-1, with D possibly matching TRBD2 (5 bases). Germline V CDR1 and CDR2: SEHNR, FQNEAQ (reference sequence). The CDR3 is 15 amino acids. The germline V and J ends were trimmed by 1 base and 4 bases, with 11 bases remaining between them. The CDR3 spells CASSLVVGDYNEQFF. The CDR3 nucleotides read TGTGCCAGCAGCTTAGTTGTGGGAGATTACAATGAGCAGTTCTTC.

Of note for this clone: Other nucleotide sequences in the sample specify the same CDR3. The chain is built from TRBV19 and TRBJ1-5; no firm D call. Trimming took off 5 bases at V and 4 bases at J, with 21 bases between the two ends. Germline assignment: CDR1 LNHDA and CDR2 SQIVND (reference sequence). This CDR3 has 17 residues. Written as DNA, the CDR3 is TGTGCCAGTAGTCCTTTGTCCTATGGAAACCGGAATCAGCCCCAGCATTTT. Its translation: CASSPLSYGNRNQPQHF.